These T cell receptor beta chains were read from a single sample in a study of T-cell memory formation after mild COVID-19. Each CDR3 protein is one row after TCRdb ran MiXCR on the 5' RACE reads. Seen here are over 500,000 distinct CDR3 sequences, around a sixth observed once, and the top ten hold about 7.5%. The sequenced sample consisted of PBMCs or a T cell subset sorted from them (not recorded which). These receptors all stem from an adult woman who had mild COVID-19 (a few samples of this study predate the infection). Cell type and time point are not known. Each CDR3 is given without its conserved first and last residue.

J gene: TRBJ2-7
V gene: TRBV7-9
CDR3 protein: ASSLSDRAYEQY

J gene: TRBJ1-2
V gene: TRBV27
CDR3 protein: ASSQGTGFGGYT

J gene: TRBJ2-1
V gene: TRBV27
CDR3 protein: ASSSGTGGNEQF

J gene: TRBJ2-1
V gene: TRBV7-8
CDR3 protein: ASSLVAGVPYNEQF

J gene: TRBJ1-2
V gene: TRBV5-1
CDR3 protein: ASSPPPGQGYGYT

J gene: TRBJ2-7
V gene: TRBV18
CDR3 protein: ASSPGQLGQY

J gene: TRBJ1-1
V gene: TRBV4-1
CDR3 protein: ASSQESVTGGGHTEAF

J gene: TRBJ2-5
V gene: TRBV12-3/TRBV12-4
CDR3 protein: ASSFRAGRETQY

J gene: TRBJ1-6
V gene: TRBV21-1
CDR3 protein: ASSKDWDRVSSYRDSPLH

J gene: TRBJ1-5
V gene: TRBV30
CDR3 protein: AWSVLRTGTGNQPQH

J gene: TRBJ2-7
V gene: TRBV11-3
CDR3 protein: ASSSGPPERSGEQY

J gene: TRBJ2-3
V gene: TRBV2
CDR3 protein: ASSWRETDTQY

J gene: TRBJ2-3
V gene: TRBV7-8
CDR3 protein: ASSSPGVDGGYTDTQY

J gene: TRBJ1-4
V gene: TRBV5-5
CDR3 protein: ASSSLSGTGQKLF

J gene: TRBJ1-2
V gene: TRBV6-4
CDR3 protein: AAGGEGDYGYT

J gene: TRBJ2-7
V gene: TRBV19
CDR3 protein: ASSTGASEQY

J gene: TRBJ2-1
V gene: TRBV12-3/TRBV12-4
CDR3 protein: ASSFNGLLGVMF

J gene: TRBJ1-1
V gene: TRBV20-1
CDR3 protein: SAQPDRGNTEAF

J gene: TRBJ2-7
V gene: TRBV7-3
CDR3 protein: ASSSGAREEQY

J gene: TRBJ2-7
V gene: TRBV19
CDR3 protein: ASADGERVYEQY

J gene: TRBJ1-1
V gene: TRBV7-8
CDR3 protein: ASTINTGEAF

J gene: TRBJ2-1
V gene: TRBV20-1
CDR3 protein: SARGLAVGYNEQF

J gene: TRBJ1-4
V gene: TRBV15
CDR3 protein: ATSRGGQEKLF

J gene: TRBJ2-7
V gene: TRBV7-9
CDR3 protein: ASSLPGPEQY

J gene: TRBJ2-1
V gene: TRBV5-1
CDR3 protein: ASSLRGEQEQF

J gene: TRBJ2-3
V gene: TRBV9
CDR3 protein: ASSVTRTRDTQY

J gene: TRBJ1-4
V gene: TRBV12-3/TRBV12-4
CDR3 protein: ASSSRLQGEKLF

J gene: TRBJ1-2
V gene: TRBV7-9
CDR3 protein: ASSFPPWEPNYGYT

J gene: TRBJ2-1
V gene: TRBV6-5
CDR3 protein: ASSYSGLAGGNEQF

J gene: TRBJ2-1
V gene: TRBV10-3
CDR3 protein: AIGTDRYNEQF

J gene: TRBJ2-3
V gene: TRBV23-1
CDR3 protein: ASGPGDTQY

J gene: TRBJ2-1
V gene: TRBV19
CDR3 protein: ATEHEGRVNEQF

J gene: TRBJ1-1
V gene: TRBV12-3/TRBV12-4
CDR3 protein: ASSPTGEPTEAF

J gene: TRBJ2-5
V gene: TRBV7-6
CDR3 protein: ASSQSNQETQY

J gene: TRBJ2-7
V gene: TRBV7-6
CDR3 protein: ASSSGPLAGVREQY

J gene: TRBJ2-7
V gene: TRBV11-2
CDR3 protein: ASSSRGQGTYEQY

J gene: TRBJ2-3
V gene: TRBV9
CDR3 protein: ASSVGTSQVADTQY

J gene: TRBJ2-2
V gene: TRBV7-2
CDR3 protein: ASRPPGLAGEANTGELF

J gene: TRBJ1-4
V gene: TRBV6-5
CDR3 protein: ASSYLQGNEKLF

J gene: TRBJ2-5
V gene: TRBV5-1
CDR3 protein: ASRTGVQETQY

J gene: TRBJ2-7
V gene: TRBV5-1
CDR3 protein: ASSPTGPWYEQY

J gene: TRBJ2-1
V gene: TRBV5-1
CDR3 protein: ASSSTGTAISYNEQF

J gene: TRBJ2-7
V gene: TRBV27
CDR3 protein: ASSSGRGARINEQY

J gene: TRBJ1-1
V gene: TRBV7-9
CDR3 protein: ASSLAQDTMGAF

J gene: TRBJ1-1
V gene: TRBV11-2
CDR3 protein: ASSFSDREAF

J gene: TRBJ2-1
V gene: TRBV20-1
CDR3 protein: SAMGQGVGRGDNEQF

J gene: TRBJ2-6
V gene: TRBV5-1
CDR3 protein: ASSLVTGQPSSGANVLT